This T cell receptor beta chain was recorded in a study of blood T cell repertoires in COVID-19. Study as a whole: Acute-phase and convalescent COVID-19 samples originated in the United States, Italy and Spain. The cDNA or gDNA used as material had been derived from T cells, B-cell-depleted T cells, or PBMCs.

V was trimmed by 2 bases and J by 0 bases, leaving 10 bases between them. Germline values: CDR1 MGHDK, CDR2 SYGVNS. The CDR3 length is 15 residues. Original methodology: Amplified reference gene primers provided the basis for estimating nucleated cell counts. Libraries were prepared by immunoSEQ multiplex PCR; TCRdb keeps only in-frame clonotypes and omits some of them. V, J and clone size are taken as reported in that table, and D and trimming were inferred from the DNA itself. The data contain around 270,000 clones, 84% of them singletons. The clonotype originates from a woman aged 40-49 years who had recovered from COVID-19. The chain uses TRBV25-1 and TRBJ1-2; possibly TRBD1 for D (5 bases). The sequencing sample was made of peripheral blood. The CDR3 is CASSEEWGANYGYTF. CDR3 sequence (DNA): TGTGCCAGCAGTGAAGAATGGGGGGCTAACTATGGCTACACCTTC.